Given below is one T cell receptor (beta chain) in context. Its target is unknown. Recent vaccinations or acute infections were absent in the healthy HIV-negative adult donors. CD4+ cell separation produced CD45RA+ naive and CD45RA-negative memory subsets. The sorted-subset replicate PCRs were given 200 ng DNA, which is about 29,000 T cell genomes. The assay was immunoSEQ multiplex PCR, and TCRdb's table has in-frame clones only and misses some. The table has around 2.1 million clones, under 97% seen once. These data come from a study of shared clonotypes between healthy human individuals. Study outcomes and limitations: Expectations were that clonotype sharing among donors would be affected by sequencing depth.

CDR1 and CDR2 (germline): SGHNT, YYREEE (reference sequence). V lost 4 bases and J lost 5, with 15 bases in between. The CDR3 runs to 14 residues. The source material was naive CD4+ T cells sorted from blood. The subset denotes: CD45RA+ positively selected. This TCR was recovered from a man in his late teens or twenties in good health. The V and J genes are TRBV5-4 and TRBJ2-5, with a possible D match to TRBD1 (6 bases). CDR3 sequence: CASSPPGATETQYF. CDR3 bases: TGTGCCAGCAGCCCGCCAGGGGCGACGGAGACCCAGTACTTC.